This paragraph reports one T cell receptor (beta chain). Trimming shortened V by 5 bases and J by 4 bases, and 17 bases separated the two germline ends. Germline loops: CDR1 SNHLY, CDR2 FYNNEI. The CDR3 is 15 amino acids. This specimen belongs to a study of T cells in tuberculosis. Overall study findings and caveats: Some low-affinity tetramer-binding T cells may be absent from this sample.

TCR-alpha and TCR-beta chains were sequenced unpaired. Produced via immunoSEQ multiplex PCR; TCRdb's table is partial and in-frame only. The data contain nearly 60,000 clones, roughly 88% of them seen just once; the ten biggest clones take up just over 20%. Cells were sorted from thawed PBMC rested overnight and stained with GMM-loaded CD1B tetramer, viability dye and anti-CD3. The CD1B tetramers carried C32 glucose monomycolate purified from Rhodococcus equi. PBMC for tetramer sorting were first depleted of CD14-expressing monocytes. J is TRBJ1-1 and V is TRBV2, with a tentative D call TRBD1 (5 bases). Sequencing used CD1b-GMM tetramer-negative cells sorted from PBMCs. This receptor was taken from an adult woman with latent tuberculosis. CDR3 amino acids: CASSLLQGRGTEAFF. The CDR3 region has the DNA TGTGCCAGCAGTCTTCTTCAGGGTAGGGGCACTGAAGCTTTCTTT.